The 17 T cell receptor beta chains reported below all come from one sample, sequenced in a study of blood T cell repertoires in COVID-19. Repertoires were generated with immunoSEQ multiplex PCR, while TCRdb's copy carries only in-frame clones and drops some. The sample has tens of thousands of clones, 80% to 90% seen once. The sample comprised peripheral blood. The receptors derive from a human donor in a cohort sampled during active COVID-19.

This sequence joins TRBV5-1 and TRBJ1-4; 11 nucleotides agree with TRBD1. The CDR3 sequence is 16 residues long. After removal of 3 bases from V and 0 bases from J, the junction contained 1 base not matched to a gene. CDR1 and CDR2 (germline): SGHRS, YFSETQ. The CDR3 DNA is TGCGCCAGCAGCTGGGGACAGGGGGCAACTAATGAAAAACTGTTTTTT. As protein: CASSWGQGATNEKLFF.

This clone was recorded once. The V and J genes are TRBV4-1 and TRBJ1-4; D might be TRBD1 (6 bases). Germline CDR1 is MGHRA and CDR2 is YSYEKL. The CDR3 is 14 residues long. Trimming pared 4 bases from V and 7 bases from J, leaving 13 bases between. The CDR3 DNA reads TGCGCCAGCAGCCTAACAGGGTTGGGTGAAAAACTGTTTTTT. Translated: CASSLTGLGEKLFF.

This clone was seen more than once but under ten times. This chain uses TRBV5-1 with TRBJ2-5; TRBD2 matches 10 bases. V trimming: 2 bases; J trimming: 2 bases; junction bases outside the gene matches: 6. CDR3 length: 16 amino acids. Germline lookup yields CDR1 SGHRS and CDR2 YFSETQ. The CDR3 sequence is CASSFRAGGGQETQYF. DNA of the CDR3: TGCGCCAGCAGCTTCAGAGCGGGAGGGGGTCAAGAGACCCAGTACTTC. The variable domain in full, with the rest retrieved from reference TRBV5-1 and TRBJ2-5, is KAGVTQTPRYLIKTRGQQVTLSCSPISGHRSVSWYQQTPGQGLQFLFEYFSETQRNKGNFPGRFSGRQFSNSRSEMNVSTLELGDSALYLCASSFRAGGGQETQYFGPGTRLLVL.

This clone occurred a few times. The CDR3 protein is CASSIDQLNTEAFF. CDR3 nucleotides: TGTGCCAGTAGTATAGATCAGTTGAACACTGAAGCTTTCTTT. This rearrangement joins TRBV19 to TRBJ1-1, with D hard to call. CDR1 and CDR2 from the germline V gene are LNHDA and SQIVND (reference sequence). CDR3 length equals 14 residues. The V end was cut by 0 bases, the J end by 0 bases, with 5 bases between.

The J gene is TRBJ2-5, the V gene TRBV6-6; 7 bases line up with TRBD2. The CDR3 totals 14 residues. J gave up 5 bases and V 2 bases, and 5 bases lay outside the gene matches. Germline V gene data show CDR1 as MNHNY and CDR2 as SVGAGI (reference sequence). The CDR3 DNA sequence: TGTGCCAGCAGTTACGTGGGAGGGGAGGAGACCCAGTACTTC. Protein sequence: CASSYVGGEETQYF.

This clone was seen only a few times. This chain connects TRBV28 to TRBJ2-1; 9 positions agree with TRBD1. Germline CDR1 MDHEN, CDR2 SYDVKM. J gave up 15 bases and V 2 bases, and 8 bases lay outside the gene matches. The CDR3 spans 13 residues. CDR3 sequence reads: CASSLPGQGFRFF. In DNA, the CDR3 is TGTGCCAGCAGTTTACCGGGACAGGGTTTTCGGTTCTTC.

The chain is built from TRBV7-8 and TRBJ2-5, with 7 bases lining up with TRBD1. V dropped 1 base and J dropped 2; count of bases not matched to a gene: 1. The CDR3 runs to 14 residues. Germline assignment: CDR1 SGHVS and CDR2 FQNEAQ. In DNA, the CDR3 is TGTGCCAGCAGCTTAGGGGGACAGCAAGAGACCCAGTACTTC. Its protein is CASSLGGQQETQYF.

The chain uses TRBV28 and TRBJ2-7; 7 nucleotides match TRBD1. The CDR3 contains 15 residues. Trimming cost V 10 bases and J 2 bases; bases outside gene matches: 14. From germline, CDR1 is MDHEN and CDR2 SYDVKM. CDR3 in DNA: TGTGCCACCGATGAACTGACAGGGAGTACCTACGAGCAGTACTTC. Amino acid sequence: CATDELTGSTYEQYF.

The chain employs TRBV2 and TRBJ2-1, with D uncertain. Between the trimmed V and J ends, which lost 3 bases and 5 bases, there was a span of 14 bases. This CDR3 contains 15 residues. The germline CDR1 and CDR2 sequences are SNHLY and FYNNEI. Here the CDR3 DNA reads TGTGCCAGCAGTGACTATTTGCTCCTTGACAATGAGCAGTTCTTC. This encodes CASSDYLLLDNEQFF.

The chain uses TRBV3-1 (or the pseudogene TRBV3-2) and TRBJ2-5, with D maybe TRBD2 (5 bases). Per germline, CDR1 LGHDT and CDR2 YNNKEL (reference sequence). The CDR3 has 14 residues. V lost 1 base, J lost 5 bases, and 11 bases lay in between. CDR3 protein: CASSQGSGSETQYF. The CDR3 nucleotides read TGTGCCAGCAGCCAAGGCTCGGGATCGGAGACCCAGTACTTC.

The rearrangement uses TRBV7-9 and TRBJ2-3; 9 positions match TRBD2. Germline loops: CDR1 SEHNR, CDR2 FQNEAQ (reference sequence). With V trimmed by 5 bases and J by 6 bases, 12 bases remained unmatched. This CDR3 is 16 amino acids long. Here the CDR3 reads CASSPAGAGGPDTQYF. The CDR3 DNA is TGTGCCAGCAGCCCTGCTGGGGCGGGAGGGCCCGATACGCAGTATTTT.

This chain links TRBV4-3 with TRBJ2-3; TRBD1 might be the D (7 bases). CDR3 size: 15 residues. Between the trimmed V and J ends, which lost 0 bases and 4 bases, there was a span of 11 bases. Germline V lookup: CDR1 LGHNA, CDR2 YSLEER. This CDR3 is CASSQESRGADTQYF. CDR3 sequence (DNA): TGCGCCAGCAGCCAAGAGAGCAGGGGGGCAGATACGCAGTATTTT.

V and J are TRBV6-4 and TRBJ2-1, with 8 bases fitting TRBD1. The J segment lost 1 base and the V segment lost 6 bases, leaving 2 bases of the junction unmatched. CDR1 is MRHNA, CDR2 SNTAGT, per germline. The CDR3 consists of 14 residues. The CDR3 DNA reads TGTGCCAGCAGGTGGGACAGGTCCTACAATGAGCAGTTCTTC. It is translated as CASRWDRSYNEQFF.

J is TRBJ2-1 and V is TRBV11-2; possible D gene TRBD2, 5 bases. The CDR3 has 15 residues. The germline gives CDR1 SGHAT, CDR2 FQNNGV. V lost 4 bases, J lost 8 bases, and 18 bases lay in between. CDR3 protein: CASSSPRLAPDEQFF. The CDR3 DNA sequence: TGTGCCAGCAGCTCCCCTCGGCTAGCTCCGGATGAGCAGTTCTTC.

The CDR3 DNA reads TGTGCCAGCAGCGCTTCCAATTGGGGGGACAGGGAAAGGAAACTGTTTTTT. Its protein product is CASSASNWGDRERKLFF. The chain employs TRBV28 and TRBJ1-4, with TRBD1 identical over 9 bases. V was pared by 6 bases and J by 11 bases, with 19 bases of the junction left unmatched. Germline-derived CDR1 and CDR2 are MDHEN and SYDVKM. The CDR3 sequence is 17 residues long.

The J gene is TRBJ2-7, the V gene TRBV10-3, with D perhaps TRBD1 (6 bases). This CDR3 comprises 14 residues. Trimming cost V 7 bases and J 1 base, with 14 bases left between them. Germline loops: CDR1 ENHRY, CDR2 SYGVKD. The CDR3 spells CAIKGEWDSYEQYF. The CDR3 nucleotides read TGTGCCATCAAGGGGGAATGGGATTCCTACGAGCAGTACTTC.

This clone was seen only a few times. The chain carries TRBV30 and TRBJ2-7; 10 bases are a match to TRBD2. The CDR3 consists of 15 residues. V was pared by 2 bases and J by 7 bases, with 11 bases of the junction left unmatched. The germline gives CDR1 GTSNPN, CDR2 SVGIG (reference sequence). This chain's CDR3 is CAWSRNLAGAGEQYF. The CDR3 DNA follows: TGTGCCTGGAGTCGCAACCTAGCGGGAGCGGGTGAGCAGTACTTC.